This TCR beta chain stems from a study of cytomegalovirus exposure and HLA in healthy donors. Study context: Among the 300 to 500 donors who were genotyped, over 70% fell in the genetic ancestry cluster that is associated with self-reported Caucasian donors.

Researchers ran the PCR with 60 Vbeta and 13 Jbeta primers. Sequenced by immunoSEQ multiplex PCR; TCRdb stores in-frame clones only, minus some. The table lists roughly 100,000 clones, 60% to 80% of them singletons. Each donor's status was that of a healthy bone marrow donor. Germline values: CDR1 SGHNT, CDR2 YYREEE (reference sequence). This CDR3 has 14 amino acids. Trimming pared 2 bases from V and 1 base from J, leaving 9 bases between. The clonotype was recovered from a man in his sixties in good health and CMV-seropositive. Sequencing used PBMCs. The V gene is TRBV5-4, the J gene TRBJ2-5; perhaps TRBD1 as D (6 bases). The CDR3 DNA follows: TGTGCCAGCAGCTTTGGACAGCCCCAAGAGACCCAGTACTTC. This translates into CASSFGQPQETQYF.